A single sample gave rise to the 28 T cell receptor beta chains below, sequenced in a study of T cell repertoires in cytomegalovirus infection. From the reads, TCRdb called clonotypes with MiXCR, one entry per CDR3 protein. The sample lists roughly 720,000 distinct CDR3 sequences, 35% occurring once. Sequenced sample: PBMCs. The receptor set was obtained from a human donor in good health (CMV status not recorded). Some clones in this sample may be carry-over from other donors' samples.

This clonotype was seen only a few times. The V gene is TRBV5-1, the J gene TRBJ1-2; D gene uncertain. The V and J ends lost 2 bases and 4 bases respectively, with 9 bases between them. CDR1 and CDR2 from the germline V gene are SGHRS and YFSETQ. The CDR3 runs to 13 residues. CDR3 in amino acids: CASSFGEAYGYTF. The DNA for the CDR3 is TGCGCCAGCAGCTTTGGGGAGGCCTATGGCTACACCTTC.

The chain carries TRBV25-1 and TRBJ1-6; tentatively, D is TRBD1 (6 bases). The CDR3 runs to 15 residues. The germline V gene encodes CDR1 MGHDK and CDR2 SYGVNS. The germline V and J ends were trimmed by 3 bases and 3 bases, with 9 bases remaining between them. The CDR3 loop is CASSERRGYNSPLHF. Here the CDR3 DNA reads TGTGCCAGCAGTGAGCGCAGGGGCTATAATTCACCCCTCCACTTT. The full variable domain, its missing parts supplied by reference TRBV25-1 and TRBJ1-6, is EADIYQTPRYLVIGTGKKITLECSQTMGHDKMYWYQQDPGMELHLIHYSYGVNSTEKGDLSSESTVSRIRTEHFPLTLESARPSHTSQYLCASSERRGYNSPLHFGNGTRLTVT.

This clonotype has a count of ten or more. The chain employs TRBV7-2 and TRBJ1-6, with D unclear. V gave up 0 bases and J gave up 10 bases, with 10 bases separating them. The germline CDR1 and CDR2 sequences are SGHTA and FQGNSA. The CDR3 consists of 14 residues. In DNA, the CDR3 is TGTGCCAGCAGCTTAGCGTGGTCAGGATCACCCCTCCACTTT. It yields the protein CASSLAWSGSPLHF.

CDR3 nucleotide sequence: TGTGCCAGTAGTATAGGAGGAACGGGACCCCAAGACGAGCAGTACTTC. Encoded protein: CASSIGGTGPQDEQYF. V usage is TRBV19 and J usage is TRBJ2-7; either TRBD1 or TRBD2 may supply D (5 bases each). CDR1 and CDR2 (germline): LNHDA, SQIVND (reference sequence). CDR3 length equals 16 residues. V gave up 1 base and J gave up 5 bases, with 18 bases separating them.

This clonotype was found a few times. The chain employs TRBV6-2 or TRBV6-3 and TRBJ2-7; tentative D call: TRBD1 (6 bases). The V end was cut by 2 bases, the J end by 3 bases, with 14 bases between. This CDR3 region has 15 residues. Germline values: CDR1 MNHEY, CDR2 SVGEGT. The CDR3 coding sequence is TGTGCCAGCAGTTACCCCTATCAGGGGTACTACGAGCAGTACTTC. Translating it yields CASSYPYQGYYEQYF.

This clonotype was picked up many times. The chain employs TRBV7-8 and TRBJ2-1, with TRBD2 identical over 11 bases. Germline V gives CDR1 SGHVS, CDR2 FQNEAQ. The CDR3 extends over 17 amino acids. V was pared by 6 bases and J by 5 bases, with 12 bases of the junction left unmatched. The CDR3 loop is CASRLTSGGVINNEQFF. The DNA of the CDR3 is TGTGCCAGCAGGCTAACTAGCGGGGGTGTTATTAACAATGAGCAGTTCTTC.

V and J are TRBV29-1 and TRBJ1-2; D ambiguous. This CDR3 is 13 amino acids long. V dropped 6 bases and J dropped 7 bases, with 18 bases sitting between them. From germline, CDR1 is SQVTM and CDR2 ANQGSEA. CDR3 sequence: CSVRDEGAGGYTF. Written as DNA, the CDR3 is TGCAGCGTCCGCGACGAGGGCGCCGGTGGCTACACCTTC.

The chain combines TRBV19 with TRBJ1-1; possibly TRBD1 for D (5 bases). The CDR3 sequence is 14 residues long. V dropped 10 bases and J dropped 0 bases, with 15 bases sitting between them. Germline CDR1 and CDR2: LNHDA and SQIVND (reference sequence). The CDR3 nucleotides are TGTGCCACCCAACGTAGGGGAGTGAACACTGAAGCTTTCTTT. It translates to CATQRRGVNTEAFF.

This clonotype has a handful of counts. The chain carries TRBV5-4 and TRBJ1-6; 7 bases are shared with TRBD1. Looked up from germline, CDR1 is SGHNT and CDR2 is YYREEE (reference sequence). Germline trimming cut 4 bases from V and 7 bases from J; bases unmatched to any gene: 8. This CDR3 contains 15 residues. The CDR3 region is CASSQRTGGNSPLHF. CDR3 coding DNA: TGTGCCAGCAGCCAACGGACAGGTGGAAATTCACCCCTCCACTTT.

This chain connects TRBV19 to TRBJ2-5; TRBD2 matches 14 bases. Trimming removed 7 bases from V and 8 bases from J; junction bases left unmatched: 15. This CDR3 is 17 amino acids long. Germline V lookup: CDR1 LNHDA, CDR2 SQIVND (reference sequence). The CDR3 DNA reads TGTGCCAGTAAGACTAGCGGGAGGGCCTCGGGTTGGGATACCCAGTACTTC. Its protein product is CASKTSGRASGWDTQYF.

Written as DNA, the CDR3 is TGTGCCAGCAGCGCCCTGCCAGCGATCGGAAACACCGGGGAGCTGTTTTTT. Its protein product is CASSALPAIGNTGELFF. The chain recombines TRBV7-9 with TRBJ2-2, with D uncertain. CDR3 length: 17 amino acids. The V gene's germline CDR1 is SEHNR and CDR2 FQNEAQ (reference sequence). The V end was cut by 5 bases, the J end by 2 bases, with 18 bases between.

There are many counts of this clonotype. The J gene is TRBJ2-1, the V gene TRBV7-8; 8 bases map to TRBD2. Trimming at V came to 10 bases and at J to 9 bases, leaving 11 bases not matched to a gene. Looked up from germline, CDR1 is SGHVS and CDR2 is FQNEAQ. CDR3 size: 13 residues. CDR3 DNA: TGTGCCATCGGGACTAGAAGAAGTGGTGAGCAGTTCTTC. Amino acid sequence: CAIGTRRSGEQFF.

The chain combines TRBV6-5 with TRBJ1-4; no clear D gene. V lost 0 bases, J lost 4 bases, and 12 bases lay in between. Germline V lookup: CDR1 MNHEY, CDR2 SVGAGI. This CDR3 has 16 amino acids. The CDR3 loop reads CASSYSGPLGNEKLFF. CDR3 sequence (DNA): TGTGCCAGCAGTTACTCCGGACCGTTGGGTAATGAAAAACTGTTTTTT.

This clonotype was seen only a few times. The rearrangement uses TRBV27 and TRBJ2-3; D gene ambiguous. Deletions cut 6 bases from V and 4 bases from J, with 11 bases between. CDR1 and CDR2 from the germline V gene are MNHEY and SMNVEV (reference sequence). This CDR3 comprises 13 residues. For the CDR3, the DNA is TGTGCCAGCAGAGTCTGGGGTGCAGATACGCAGTATTTT. Translation gives CASRVWGADTQYF.

Comments on this clonotype: The CDR3 ends on some other residue instead of the conserved phenylalanine or tryptophan, so this is likely a read error. V is TRBV5-4 and J is TRBJ2-7; D may be TRBD1 (5 bases). Germline CDR1 and CDR2: SGHNT and YYREEE (reference sequence). The V and J ends lost 1 base and 5 bases respectively, with 7 bases between them. This CDR3 has 12 residues. This CDR3 reads CASSLKGNEQYL. The CDR3 coding sequence is TGTGCCAGCAGCTTGAAGGGGAACGAGCAGTACTTA.

This clonotype was seen only a few times. J is TRBJ2-3 and V is TRBV10-2; D uncertain. The CDR3 is made up of 16 amino acids. Germline V gene sequence: CDR1 WSHSY, CDR2 SAAADI. V was cut by 0 bases and J by 1 base, with 11 bases left in between. CDR3: CASSESAGMGTDTQYF. For the CDR3, the DNA is TGCGCCAGCAGTGAGTCAGCAGGAATGGGCACAGATACGCAGTATTTT.

Only a few counts were recorded for this clonotype. Here the CDR3 DNA reads TGTGCCAGCAGTGCCCAAACAGGGTTTTATAGCAATCAGCCCCAGCATTTT. Amino acid sequence: CASSAQTGFYSNQPQHF. This chain joins TRBV28 and TRBJ1-5, with a possible D match to TRBD1 (6 bases). Between the trimmed V and J ends, which lost 5 bases and 0 bases, there was a span of 17 bases. This CDR3 is built from 17 residues. Germline-derived CDR1 and CDR2 are MDHEN and SYDVKM.

This clonotype was seen only a few times. The chain couples TRBV12-3 or TRBV12-4 to TRBJ1-5; TRBD1 aligns across 9 bases. The CDR3 contains 16 residues. The V segment lost 6 bases and the J segment 3 bases; nucleotides outside the gene matches: 9. The CDR3 DNA sequence: TGTGCCAGCAGACCCGGGACAGGGACTTTCAATCAGCCCCAGCATTTT. Protein: CASRPGTGTFNQPQHF.

The chain is built from TRBV7-3 and TRBJ2-5, with unresolved D. The CDR3 is 13 amino acids. V was pared by 6 bases and J by 7 bases, with 15 bases between. From germline, CDR1 is SGHTA and CDR2 FQGTGA. The CDR3 region is CASSFGRWGTQYF. DNA of the CDR3: TGTGCCAGCAGTTTCGGCCGGTGGGGGACCCAGTACTTC.

Regarding this clonotype: Sequence at one end of the junction differs from germline and may be a read error. The CDR3, as DNA: TGCGCCGGCAGCTTGGAGGGACAGGGGGGCAATCAGCCCCAGCATTTT. Translating it yields CAGSLEGQGGNQPQHF. The chain is built from TRBV5-1 and TRBJ1-5; TRBD1 matches 11 bases. Per the germline V gene, CDR1 is SGHRS and CDR2 is YFSETQ. The CDR3 length is 16 residues.

This clonotype has only a few counts. This chain links TRBV6-1 with TRBJ2-1; 9 nucleotides align to TRBD1. CDR1 and CDR2 (germline): MNHNS, SASEGT. This CDR3 has 16 residues. J was trimmed by 8 bases and V by 3 bases; bases with no gene match: 11. CDR3 region: CASSDRGTGRPDEQFF. The CDR3 DNA is TGTGCCAGCAGTGACAGGGGGACAGGGCGGCCCGATGAGCAGTTCTTC.

This clonotype came up a few times. The J gene is TRBJ2-3, the V gene TRBV6-6; TRBD2 might be the D (6 bases). This CDR3 has 16 amino acids. The V gene's germline CDR1 is MNHNY and CDR2 SVGAGI (reference sequence). Trimming stripped 1 base from V and 4 bases from J, with 15 bases between. CDR3 DNA: TGTGCCAGCAGTTACTGGGCGGGGTGGGGGGCAGATACGCAGTATTTT. It encodes CASSYWAGWGADTQYF.

This clonotype was observed many times. The chain is built from TRBV19 and TRBJ1-5; TRBD1 might be the D (5 bases). CDR1 is LNHDA and CDR2 is SQIVND in the germline V gene (reference sequence). V lost 3 bases to trimming and J lost 5 bases, with 8 bases between them. The CDR3 loop spans 13 amino acids. CDR3 in DNA: TGTGCCAGTAGTATTGGGGGATATCAGCCCCAGCATTTT. Translated, it gives CASSIGGYQPQHF.

This rearrangement joins TRBV6-1 to TRBJ2-5; possibly TRBD1 for D (7 bases). Trimming pared 6 bases from V and 5 bases from J, leaving 19 bases between. Germline CDR1 MNHNS, CDR2 SASEGT. CDR3 length: 15 amino acids. CDR3 sequence reads: CASRIQTSGGETQYF. CDR3 bases: TGTGCCAGCAGAATACAGACTTCAGGGGGGGAGACCCAGTACTTC.

This clonotype was observed a single time. The CDR3 region is CSARGRQQPQHF. The CDR3 DNA sequence: TGCAGTGCTAGAGGCAGGCAACAGCCCCAGCATTTT. The V gene is TRBV20-1, the J gene TRBJ1-5; D is undetermined. This CDR3 is 12 amino acids long. With 1 base removed from V and 7 bases from J, the gap between germline ends came to 8 bases. Germline V gene data show CDR1 as DFQATT and CDR2 as SNEGSKA (reference sequence).

In this sample, this clonotype turned up many times. J is TRBJ2-2 and V is TRBV7-2; 11 nucleotides agree with TRBD1. The CDR3 has 18 amino acids. Germline-derived CDR1 and CDR2 are SGHTA and FQGNSA. Trimming removed 2 bases from V and 6 bases from J; junction bases left unmatched: 11. In DNA, the CDR3 is TGTGCCAGCAGCTTAAGGGTTCCCGGACAGGGGGCGGCCGGGGAGCTGTTTTTT. Translation: CASSLRVPGQGAAGELFF.

CDR3 loop: CASSQDRASGNTIYF. In DNA form, the CDR3 reads TGCGCCAGCAGCCAAGATCGAGCGTCTGGAAACACCATATATTTT. The chain recombines TRBV4-1 with TRBJ1-3; D gene unclear. V lost 0 bases and J lost 1, with 7 bases in between. The CDR3 loop spans 15 amino acids. Germline CDR1 MGHRA, CDR2 YSYEKL.

This clonotype showed up many times. The rearrangement joins TRBV7-2 to TRBJ1-5, with D uncertain. This CDR3 contains 13 residues. Germline loops: CDR1 SGHTA, CDR2 FQGNSA. V lost 5 bases to trimming and J lost 0 bases, with 5 bases between them. CDR3 protein: CASSRYSNQPQHF. The CDR3 nucleotides are TGTGCCAGCAGCCGATATAGCAATCAGCCCCAGCATTTT.